This T cell receptor (beta chain) is from a study of cytomegalovirus exposure and HLA in healthy donors. Study-level results: Through in vitro validation, a few CMV-associated chains were shown to be specific for CMV antigens. According to the study, around 180 TCR beta chains were cytomegalovirus-associated.

To note about this clone: Its matching antigen is unknown.

Some clones are missing from TCRdb's copy, which holds only in-frame ones; the method was immunoSEQ multiplex PCR. This sample has just under 75,000 clones; 94% occur once, and the top ten carry approximately 3%. The trim removed 1 base at V and 4 bases at J, leaving 4 bases unmatched. The CDR3 length is 15 residues. Looked up from germline, CDR1 is SEHNR and CDR2 is FQNEAQ (reference sequence). The chain combines TRBV7-9 with TRBJ2-5; 9 nucleotides agree with TRBD2. The source is a woman younger than 35 in good health and CMV-seropositive. What was sequenced was PBMCs. DNA of the CDR3: TGTGCCAGCAGCTTAGGCGGGGGGGCCGCAGAGACCCAGTACTTC. It codes for CASSLGGGAAETQYF. The variable domain in full, completed from reference TRBV7-9 and TRBJ2-5, reads DTGVSQNPRHKITKRGQNVTFRCDPISEHNRLYWYRQTLGQGPEFLTYFQNEAQLEKSRLLSDRFSAERPKGSFSTLEIQRTEQGDSAMYLCASSLGGGAAETQYFGPGTRLLVL.